This T cell receptor (beta chain) appears in the sequencing data of a study of T cells expressing NK-cell markers. Study background: Most of the eight sequenced donors were HCMV-seropositive; one was seronegative.

Study-level results: Several donors showed these clonotypes also leading the CD3+CD56-NKG2C+ fraction.

Researchers built TCR beta cDNA using 5'RACE template switching with UMIs. One entry per CDR3 protein, without DNA, is what TCRdb gives after re-calling the 5' RACE reads. This table holds approximately 420,000 distinct CDR3 sequences. CDR1 is SGHDT and CDR2 is YYEEEE in the germline V gene. The CDR3 totals 16 residues. With respect to this clonotype: Its antigen is currently unknown.

The sequenced sample was blood T cells: a sorted CD56 or NKG2C T cell subset, CD4+ or CD8+ T cells, or bulk PBMC T cells (not recorded which). The chain couples TRBV5-6 to TRBJ2-3; the D call of TRBD2 rests on TCRdb alone, since no DNA is present to check it. This clonotype was sampled from a woman aged 45-65 years in good health. CDR3 loop: CASSLGGGIRTDTQYF.